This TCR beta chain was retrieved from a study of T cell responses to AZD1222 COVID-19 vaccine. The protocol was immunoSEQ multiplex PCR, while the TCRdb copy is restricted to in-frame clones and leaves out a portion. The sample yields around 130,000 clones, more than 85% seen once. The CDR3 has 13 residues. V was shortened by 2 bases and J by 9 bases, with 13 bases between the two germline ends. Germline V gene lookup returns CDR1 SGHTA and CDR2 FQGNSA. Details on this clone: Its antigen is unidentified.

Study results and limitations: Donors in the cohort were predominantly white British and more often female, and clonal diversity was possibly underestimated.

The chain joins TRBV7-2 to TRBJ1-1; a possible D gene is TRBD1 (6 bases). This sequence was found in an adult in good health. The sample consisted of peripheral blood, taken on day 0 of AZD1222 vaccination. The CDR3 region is CASSLIEGEKAFF. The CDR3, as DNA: TGTGCCAGCAGCTTAATTGAGGGGGAAAAAGCTTTCTTT. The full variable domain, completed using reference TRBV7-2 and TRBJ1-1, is GAGVSQSPSNKVTEKGKDVELRCDPISGHTALYWYRQSLGQGLEFLIYFQGNSAPDKSGLPSDRFSAERTGGSVSTLTIQRTQQEDSAVYLCASSLIEGEKAFFGQGTRLTVV.